What follows are 29 T cell receptor beta chains derived from one specimen sequenced in a study of blood T cell repertoires in COVID-19. Libraries were prepared by immunoSEQ multiplex PCR; TCRdb keeps only in-frame clonotypes and omits some of them. This table has roughly 260,000 clones, around nine tenths appearing once. The sample comprised peripheral blood. These receptors originate from a man aged 40-50 years who had recovered from COVID-19.

The CDR3 region has the DNA TGCGCCAGCAGCTCGGCACCTAGCGGAGGTGGGAACATTCAGTACTTC. This codes for CASSSAPSGGGNIQYF. This chain joins TRBV5-1 and TRBJ2-4, with 7 bases aligning to TRBD2. The CDR3 runs to 16 residues. V shed 3 bases, J shed 7 bases, and the junction held 13 bases outside the gene matches. Germline V gene data show CDR1 as SGHRS and CDR2 as YFSETQ.

The chain joins TRBV5-6 to TRBJ2-1; D is perhaps TRBD1 (5 bases). Trimming removed 6 bases from V and 2 bases from J, with 15 bases in between. The CDR3 contains 15 residues. Germline-derived CDR1 and CDR2 are SGHDT and YYEEEE. DNA of the CDR3: TGTGCCAGCACCTCAGGGTTCTCGGCCTACAATGAGCAGTTCTTC. Translated: CASTSGFSAYNEQFF.

About this clone itself: Other DNA sequences in the sample encode the same CDR3. The CDR3 is CASSYSRGSYEQYF. DNA of the CDR3: TGTGCCAGCAGTTACTCGAGAGGGTCCTACGAGCAGTACTTC. The chain carries TRBV6-5 and TRBJ2-7, with TRBD2 as a possible D gene (5 bases). CDR1 and CDR2 (germline): MNHEY, SVGAGI. Trimming took 0 bases from V and 1 from J, leaving 7 bases between them. The CDR3 is 14 amino acids.

The chain combines TRBV5-1 with TRBJ1-1, with D possibly TRBD1 on 6 matching bases. Trimming shortened V by 1 base and J by 6 bases, and 10 bases separated the two germline ends. Germline lookup yields CDR1 SGHRS and CDR2 YFSETQ. The CDR3 totals 13 residues. CDR3 DNA sequence: TGCGCCAGCAGCTTGACAGGGTTTTCTGAAGCTTTCTTT. Protein: CASSLTGFSEAFF.

This chain joins TRBV6-5 and TRBJ1-2; 7 bases are shared with TRBD1. The germline CDR1 and CDR2 sequences are MNHEY and SVGAGI. V lost 2 bases to trimming and J lost 5 bases; unmatched junction nucleotides: 8. The CDR3 loop spans 15 amino acids. The CDR3 bases are TGTGCCAGCAGTTACACCTCGGGCAGGGGGTATGGCTACACCTTC. Its translation: CASSYTSGRGYGYTF.

V gene TRBV19 combines with J gene TRBJ2-7; D might be TRBD1 (6 bases). The CDR3 contains 14 residues. The germline V gene has CDR1 LNHDA and CDR2 SQIVND (reference sequence). The ends were cut back, 5 bases at V and 4 bases at J, with 15 bases in the middle. CDR3 amino acids: CASSSYSGTYEQYF. CDR3 nucleotides: TGTGCCAGTAGTTCTTACTCCGGGACATACGAGCAGTACTTC.

The rearrangement joins TRBV2 to TRBJ1-2; D may be TRBD1 (5 bases). Germline assignment: CDR1 SNHLY and CDR2 FYNNEI. This CDR3 region has 13 residues. Trimming cost V 2 bases and J 2 bases, with 6 bases left between them. The CDR3: CASSEWTNYGYTF. The CDR3 region has the DNA TGTGCCAGCAGTGAATGGACAAACTATGGCTACACCTTC.

This clone was recorded many times. The chain combines TRBV4-3 with TRBJ2-1; 7 bases fit TRBD1. Germline loops: CDR1 LGHNA, CDR2 YSLEER. The CDR3 runs to 16 residues. V was clipped by 0 bases and J by 0 bases; unmatched bases: 2. The CDR3 bases are TGCGCCAGCAGCCAAGAATGGGACAGCTCCTACAATGAGCAGTTCTTC. Translation: CASSQEWDSSYNEQFF.

The genes are TRBV3-1 (or the pseudogene TRBV3-2) and TRBJ2-5; D call uncertain. The V end lost 1 base, the J end lost 5 bases, and 8 bases lay between the germline ends. There are 13 residues in the CDR3. Germline-derived CDR1 and CDR2 are LGHDT and YNNKEL (reference sequence). The CDR3 reads CASSQVFRETQYF. CDR3 coding DNA: TGTGCCAGCAGCCAAGTCTTCCGGGAGACCCAGTACTTC.

The rearrangement joins TRBV4-1 to TRBJ2-5, with a weak D call TRBD2 (5 bases). The V gene lost 3 bases and the J gene lost 9 bases, with 26 bases spanning the gap. The CDR3 length is 17 residues. Germline lookup yields CDR1 MGHRA and CDR2 YSYEKL. In nucleotides, the CDR3 is TGCGCCAGCAGCCAGGAATCCGGGAAAAAGGATAGAAAAGCCCAGTACTTC. It encodes CASSQESGKKDRKAQYF.

J is TRBJ2-3 and V is TRBV7-6, with D maybe TRBD2 (5 bases). Trimming took off 5 bases at V and 6 bases at J, with 21 bases between the two ends. This CDR3 region has 16 residues. Germline V lookup: CDR1 SGHVS, CDR2 FNYEAQ. In DNA form, the CDR3 reads TGTGCCAGCAGCCGCGCCTTTTCGGGGAGAGGGGATACGCAGTATTTT. Its protein is CASSRAFSGRGDTQYF.

V is TRBV5-1 and J is TRBJ2-5; D might be TRBD1 (7 bases). This CDR3 region has 14 residues. The germline V gene has CDR1 SGHRS and CDR2 YFSETQ. V gave up 4 bases and J gave up 4 bases, with 14 bases separating them. The DNA of the CDR3 is TGCGCCAGCAGCCCGACAGGGAGGCCAGAGACCCAGTACTTC. Translation gives CASSPTGRPETQYF.

The chain combines TRBV12-2 with TRBJ1-2. TRBV12-2 represents a pseudogene. The CDR3 has 12 residues. The CDR3, as DNA: TGTGCAAGTCGCTTACCCCGCCTACGCGACACCTTC. It is translated as CASRLPRLRDTF.

The chain is built from TRBV6-9 and TRBJ1-6; D remains ambiguous. V lost 2 bases and J 2 bases, leaving 13 bases between the germline ends. Germline V gene lookup returns CDR1 MNHGY and CDR2 SVAAGI. The CDR3 runs 17 residues. This CDR3 reads CASSYKSRGPYNSPLHF. For the CDR3, the DNA is TGTGCCAGCAGTTATAAGTCGCGAGGTCCCTATAATTCACCCCTCCACTTT.

The chain employs TRBV5-8 and TRBJ2-1; 7 bases map to TRBD2. The V gene's germline CDR1 is SGHTS and CDR2 YDEGEE. After removal of 5 bases from V and 10 bases from J, the junction contained 6 bases not matched to a gene. This CDR3 is built from 12 residues. The CDR3 sequence is CASRGGKAEQFF. In nucleotides, the CDR3 is TGTGCCAGCAGGGGGGGGAAGGCCGAGCAGTTCTTC.

V usage is TRBV7-6 and J usage is TRBJ2-3; D is unresolved. V lost 4 bases, J lost 5 bases, and 10 bases lay in between. The CDR3 runs to 13 residues. CDR1 SGHVS and CDR2 FNYEAQ come from the germline V gene. The CDR3 here is CASSSRFRDTQYF. The CDR3 nucleotides are TGTGCCAGCAGCTCCCGCTTTAGAGATACGCAGTATTTT.

This chain joins TRBV5-6 and TRBJ2-5, with 8 nucleotides matching TRBD2. Unmatched junction bases numbered 2, after V lost 1 base and J lost 0 bases. CDR1 is SGHDT, CDR2 YYEEEE, per germline. CDR3 size: 15 residues. The CDR3 DNA sequence: TGTGCCAGCAGCTTGTGGCGGGGGGACCAAGAGACCCAGTACTTC. Its translation is CASSLWRGDQETQYF.

The chain joins TRBV13 to TRBJ1-5; D gene ambiguous. V lost 0 bases and J 1 base, leaving 7 bases between the germline ends. Germline CDR1 is PRHDT and CDR2 is FYEKMQ (reference sequence). This CDR3 comprises 15 residues. In nucleotides, the CDR3 is TGTGCCAGCAGCTTAGGTTTTCGGAGCAATCAGCCCCAGCATTTT. It translates to CASSLGFRSNQPQHF.

V is TRBV2 and J is TRBJ2-2; 13 positions agree with TRBD2. The V gene end was trimmed by 7 bases and the J gene end by 4 bases; junction bases not matched to a gene: 12. This CDR3 comprises 18 residues. The germline V gene has CDR1 SNHLY and CDR2 FYNNEI. The CDR3 sequence is CASTGTSGTQGRTGELFF. The CDR3 region has the DNA TGTGCCAGCACTGGGACTAGCGGGACCCAGGGTCGCACCGGGGAGCTGTTTTTT.

The chain employs TRBV6-2 or TRBV6-3 and TRBJ1-2; D unresolved. Germline V CDR1 and CDR2: MNHEY, SVGEGT. Trimming removed 5 bases at V and 2 bases at J, with 15 bases between. CDR3 length: 15 amino acids. CDR3 DNA: TGTGCCAGCAGTCACCCCCGAACCGGGAACTATGGCTACACCTTC. Amino acid sequence: CASSHPRTGNYGYTF.

This clone occurred a few times. The J gene is TRBJ1-6, the V gene TRBV25-1, with D unresolved. Germline CDR1 is MGHDK and CDR2 is SYGVNS. The CDR3 is 16 amino acids. Trimming pared 6 bases from V and 0 bases from J, leaving 12 bases between. The CDR3 DNA reads as TGTGCCAGCAGCGAACACCTAAGCTCCTATAATTCACCCCTCCACTTT. This codes for CASSEHLSSYNSPLHF.

The chain uses TRBV18 and TRBJ2-7, with D possibly matching TRBD2 (5 bases). The germline V and J ends were trimmed by 1 base and 0 bases, with 7 bases remaining between them. Germline CDR1 reads KGHSH; CDR2 reads LQKENI. The CDR3 contains 14 residues. For the CDR3, the DNA is TGTGCCAGCTCACCACAGGACTCCTCCTACGAGCAGTACTTC. Its protein is CASSPQDSSYEQYF. Supplemented by reference TRBV18 and TRBJ2-7, the full variable domain reads NAGVMQNPRHLVRRRGQEARLRCSPMKGHSHVYWYRQLPEEGLKFMVYLQKENIIDESGMPKERFSAEFPKEGPSILRIQQVVRGDSAAYFCASSPQDSSYEQYFGPGTRLTVT.

V is TRBV7-2 and J is TRBJ2-1; 11 bases fit TRBD2. CDR3 length: 17 amino acids. Unmatched junction bases numbered 9, after V lost 5 bases and J lost 3 bases. Germline V gene lookup returns CDR1 SGHTA and CDR2 FQGNSA. The CDR3 sequence: CASSILGLAENYNEQFF. CDR3 DNA sequence: TGTGCCAGCAGCATCCTGGGACTAGCGGAAAACTACAATGAGCAGTTCTTC.

This sequence joins TRBV6-6 and TRBJ1-1; no clear D gene. Trimming removed 7 bases from V and 4 bases from J, with 16 bases in between. Per germline, CDR1 MNHNY and CDR2 SVGAGI (reference sequence). The CDR3 consists of 14 residues. This CDR3 reads CASNPQWAGTEAFF. The CDR3, as DNA: TGTGCCAGCAACCCACAGTGGGCTGGCACTGAAGCTTTCTTT.

J is TRBJ2-7 and V is TRBV19, with D perhaps matching TRBD2 (6 bases). V was pared by 5 bases and J by 0 bases, with 23 bases between. Per germline, CDR1 LNHDA and CDR2 SQIVND (reference sequence). This CDR3 is built from 18 residues. As DNA, the CDR3 is TGTGCCAGTAGTTTGCCGACTAGTCGAGCGAACAGCTCCTACGAGCAGTACTTC. Its translation: CASSLPTSRANSSYEQYF. The full variable domain, with the rest looked up from reference TRBV19 and TRBJ2-7, is DGGITQSPKYLFRKEGQNVTLSCEQNLNHDAMYWYRQDPGQGLRLIYYSQIVNDFQKGDIAEGYSVSREKKESFPLTVTSAQKNPTAFYLCASSLPTSRANSSYEQYFGPGTRLTVT.

This clone was detected only once. The chain employs TRBV6-6 and TRBJ1-2, with 7 bases lining up with TRBD1. The CDR3 is 12 amino acids. In germline, CDR1 is MNHNY, CDR2 SVGAGI (reference sequence). V dropped 5 bases and J dropped 8; count of bases not matched to a gene: 5. The CDR3 protein is CASSHRGEGYTF. The CDR3 nucleotides read TGTGCCAGCAGTCACAGGGGAGAGGGCTACACCTTC.

The V gene is TRBV7-2, the J gene TRBJ2-3, with 9 bases identical to TRBD1. There are 18 residues in the CDR3. J gave up 3 bases and V 1 base, and 11 bases lay outside the gene matches. Germline V CDR1 and CDR2: SGHTA, FQGNSA. CDR3 amino acids: CASSLVGTGLMGTDTQYF. CDR3 DNA sequence: TGTGCCAGCAGCTTAGTGGGGACAGGGCTTATGGGGACAGATACGCAGTATTTT.

In this sample, this clone turned up once. The CDR3 DNA sequence: TGTGCCAGCAGCCCAGGGACAGGAGAAGATGCTGGGGCCAACGTCCTGACTTTC. This codes for CASSPGTGEDAGANVLTF. The chain links TRBV5-4 to TRBJ2-6; 8 bases map to TRBD1. Germline V gene lookup returns CDR1 SGHNT and CDR2 YYREEE (reference sequence). This CDR3 has 18 amino acids. V dropped 4 bases and J dropped 2; count of bases not matched to a gene: 11.

A single count supports this clone. The J gene is TRBJ1-6, the V gene TRBV12-2. TRBV12-2 is marked as a pseudogene. This CDR3 region has 14 residues. This CDR3 is CASRFGGSPVTLHF. In DNA, the CDR3 is TGTGCAAGTCGCTTCGGCGGATCCCCTGTCACCCTCCACTTT.